The entry that follows covers one TCR beta chain sequence. This clone was recorded a few times. The target of this receptor is not known. Base-call qualities are not available, and no considerably larger clone is one nucleotide away. CD8 naive samples were obtained by positive selection for CCR7 among CD45RO-negative cells, yielding a CD45RA+CCR7+ population from which TemRA cells were excluded. The donors were healthy, HIV-negative adults who had no recently reported acute infections or vaccinations. Every donor was a Caucasian adult living in Nashville, Tennessee, USA. After blood collection by leukapheresis, PBMCs were isolated using Ficoll-Histopaque density gradient centrifugation and then cryopreserved in the vapor phase of liquid nitrogen. Purity and quantity of every magnetically sorted T cell population were checked by analytical flow cytometry. From each sorted fraction, genomic DNA was isolated and quantified by UV absorbance on a Nanodrop 2000c.

V and J are truncated by 0 bases and 5 bases respectively, leaving an intervening sequence of 11 bases. In the germline V gene, CDR1 corresponds to SGDLS and CDR2 to YYNGEE. From its cysteine to its phenylalanine, the CDR3 spans 14 amino acids. Only CDR3 DNA remains: 42 bases, in frame from the first base. The sample belongs to a study of shared clonotypes between healthy human individuals (TCRdb year 2020). About the full investigation: The cohort comprised a couple of women and three men aged 18 to 49 years. Per donor, three plates each were used for CD4 naive and CD4 memory, two for CD8 naive, and one for CD8 memory. To estimate repertoire size and how much clonotype sharing occurs between individuals, the study deeply sequenced the blood TCR repertoires of roughly 5 healthy adults. To increase sequencing depth and limit assay-specific biases, different laboratories used diverse techniques to prepare libraries and sequence TCR repertoires. Between about 0.94 and 10 billion PBMCs per donor were obtained by leukapheresis.

Using the deep immunoSEQ assay, TCR CDR3 regions were amplified from genomic DNA by multiplex PCR. Extracted genomic DNA from each cell subset was spread evenly across all wells of several immunoSEQ 96-well plates, with each plate serving as a replicate. For sorted subsets, each replicate PCR was loaded with 200 ng genomic DNA, equivalent to 30,000 or so T cell genomes. The purified libraries were quantified using a Qubit 3.0 fluorometer, sized with a Bioanalyzer 2100, and then quantified again using the KAPA Library Quantification kit. Every immunoSEQ 96-well plate was sequenced on a dedicated single-read 150-cycle Illumina NextSeq 550 flow cell. In the paper's pipeline: Because only junctional sequences without quality scores were contained in the immunoSEQ output, filtering matching that applied to full-length reads could not be performed. To assign V/J genes and CDR3, sequences were annotated using PyIR, a Python wrapper for IgBLAST v1.9, with IMGT germline references. Reads with weak V/J assignments (E-value above 1e-6), missing CDR3, stop codons, out-of-frame junctions, or ambiguous translated residues were removed. V3J clonotypes were defined as sequences sharing an identical inferred V gene, J gene, and CDR3 amino acid sequence. Percentage overlap between repertoires was computed as shared unique clonotypes divided by the size of the smaller repertoire. Richness of each repertoire was evaluated using RTK rarefaction, the Chao1 estimator, and Recon v2.1 estimates of unobserved clonotypes. Generation probabilities for all TCRbeta clonotypes obtained by the gDNA method from a handful of donors were computed using OLGA. Entries here come from immuneACCESS through TCRdb and include only in-frame sequences with V and J called. Some clones fail to appear in such tables; in the studies checked, an unresolved V gene covers under half of the shortfall, and the cause of the remainder is unknown. V and J calls and clone size are as listed in that table; D and trimming were resolved from the DNA. This sample comprises about 2.1 million clones, about 94% of them detected only once. The top ten clones comprise under 2% of the sample.

What the authors observed across the whole study: Because the study included a small number of donors, the genetic and exposure-history diversity represented was limited. Higher generation probabilities were observed for clonotypes shared by all four sorted-subset donors than for non-shared clonotypes. When a few donors were compared, the shared fraction of clonotypes was about 5% for naive CD4, 3% to 4% for naive CD8, 2% to 2.5% for memory CD4, and around 0.37% for memory CD8. Naive subsets generally had larger estimated clonotype richness than memory subsets. Only blood was sampled, and tissue TCR repertoires likely differ from those in blood. Even with the large sequencing depth, rarefaction of the sorted-subset datasets indicated that sequencing was incomplete. Pairwise subsampling led to the expectation that sequencing depth would affect the degree of clonotype sharing among donors.

The TCR was taken from a man between 18 and 35 years old in good health. Some clones in this sample may be carry-over from other donors' samples. The chain employs TRBV9 and TRBJ1-2, with the D gene call left open. The sequenced sample was naive CD8+ T cells from PBMCs. According to the study, the label for this sample's cell subset or site signals: CD45RA+CCR7+. The DNA reads TGTGCCAGCAGCGTAGGTGACGGTCGATATGGCTACACCTTC. Translated, this is CASSVGDGRYGYTF.